This TCR beta chain was sequenced during a study of beta chain features in type 1 diabetes. The V gene's germline CDR1 is LGHNA and CDR2 YNFKEQ. This CDR3 spans 13 amino acids. Trimming cost V 4 bases and J 9 bases, with 15 bases left between them. The authors reverse transcribed all of the isolated RNA, so sequencing captured expressed TCRB transcripts. Profiled with immunoSEQ multiplex PCR; TCRdb holds only in-frame clones, not every one. Of about 240,000 clones listed, 25% to 30% were seen once; the top ten hold roughly 4%. This clone came up a few times. The chain recombines TRBV4-2 with TRBJ1-1, with D possibly being TRBD1 (5 bases). Sequenced sample: central memory CD4+ T cells from blood. The source is a man aged 25 to 45 in good health. The CDR3: CASSPLIGEQAFF. CDR3 in DNA: TGTGCCAGCAGCCCCCTCATAGGGGAACAAGCTTTCTTT.